Detailed here is one T cell receptor beta chain. Trimming shortened V by 2 bases and J by 5 bases, and 7 bases separated the two germline ends. CDR3 length equals 13 residues. Germline CDR1 is SEHNR and CDR2 is FQNEAQ (reference sequence). Assay used: immunoSEQ multiplex PCR; TCRdb lists only in-frame clones, some missing. The table includes 80,000 to 90,000 clones, around 90% detected once. This record comes from a study of Tregs in tolerant kidney transplant recipients. This clonotype was obtained from a human donor in good health. This chain links TRBV7-9 with TRBJ2-1; no firm D call. The sample consisted of CD8+ T cells from blood. The CDR3 spells CASSLTVDNEQFF. CDR3 nucleotides: TGTGCCAGCAGCTTAACTGTTGACAATGAGCAGTTCTTC.